The following is a TCR beta chain sequence with its context. This CDR3 spans 17 amino acids. Germline CDR1 reads LGHNA; CDR2 reads YSLEER. V was trimmed by 3 bases and J by 6 bases, leaving 23 bases between them. Cohorts were based on clinical histories the participants reported. Recovered status applied to Cohort 3 donors who had two consecutive negative PCRs. It also applied to those with clearance or with symptom resolution. These data belong to a study of blood T cell repertoires in COVID-19. About the research overall: The United States, Italy and Spain provided the acute and convalescent COVID-19 samples. In each case, the material was cDNA or gDNA derived from T cells, B-cell-depleted T cells, or PBMCs.

The data were produced by immunoSEQ multiplex PCR, yet TCRdb's version contains in-frame clones alone and is incomplete. The table has 200,000 to 250,000 clones, 85% seen once. The receptor was isolated from a man in his forties who had recovered from COVID-19. The source material was PBMCs or T cells enriched from blood (not recorded which). This chain connects TRBV4-3 to TRBJ1-2; a possible D gene is TRBD1 (5 bases). The CDR3 region has the DNA TGCGCCAGCAGCCAGCAAGTGATACCGGGGACTCACAATGGCTACACCTTC. This gives the protein CASSQQVIPGTHNGYTF.